This T cell receptor (beta chain) was found in a study of blood T cell repertoires in COVID-19. V lost 5 bases, J lost 10 bases, and 13 bases stayed unmatched. The CDR3 contains 15 residues. Germline lookup yields CDR1 PRHDT and CDR2 FYEKMQ (reference sequence). The method was immunoSEQ multiplex PCR; TCRdb's version includes in-frame clones alone and lacks a portion of them. The sample consists of about 320,000 clones, around 90% of them appearing once. The sample was PBMCs or T cells enriched from blood (not recorded which). This sequence was found in a woman between 18 and 29 years old who had recovered from COVID-19. This sequence joins TRBV13 and TRBJ2-1, with 8 bases fitting TRBD2. DNA for the CDR3: TGTGCCAGCAGCCCCCGGACTAGCCCTTCAGGAGAGCAGTTCTTC. This encodes CASSPRTSPSGEQFF.